The 28 T cell receptor beta chains given below trace back to one sample, sequenced in a study of graft-versus-host responses after intestinal transplantation. For these TCRs, the target antigens are not known. Clones were sequenced by immunoSEQ multiplex PCR, and TCRdb holds only the in-frame ones, with some missing. The sample consists of fewer than 85,000 clones, about 90% of them appearing once. The sample here was unstimulated CD8+ T cells sorted from spleen or lymph node cells, taken before intestinal transplant. These receptors were obtained from a human donor who received an intestinal transplant.

A remark on this clone: Other DNA sequences in this sample translate to the same CDR3. The chain recombines TRBV9 with TRBJ2-1, with unresolved D. The CDR3 runs 13 residues. The V and J ends lost 0 bases and 5 bases respectively, with 6 bases between them. The germline V gene has CDR1 SGDLS and CDR2 YYNGEE. CDR3 in amino acids: CASSVGSNNEQFF. CDR3 bases: TGTGCCAGCAGCGTAGGGAGCAACAATGAGCAGTTCTTC.

This clone is medium-sized in the sample. V gene TRBV9 combines with J gene TRBJ2-2; 8 nucleotides agree with TRBD2. The CDR3 covers 15 residues. Trimming at V came to 4 bases and at J to 4 bases, leaving 6 bases not matched to a gene. In germline, CDR1 is SGDLS, CDR2 YYNGEE. CDR3 sequence (DNA): TGTGCCAGCAGCTCTCGACTAGCGCCCACCGGGGAGCTGTTTTTT. Translated, it gives CASSSRLAPTGELFF.

The chain couples TRBV2 to TRBJ2-2; 10 nucleotides match TRBD2. The CDR3 is made up of 16 amino acids. Per germline, CDR1 SNHLY and CDR2 FYNNEI. V dropped 10 bases and J dropped 5; count of bases not matched to a gene: 13. DNA for the CDR3: TGTGCCACCCTAAAGCGGGGGGGCTGGGTAACCGGGGAGCTGTTTTTT. Encoded protein: CATLKRGGWVTGELFF.

The chain employs TRBV28 and TRBJ1-5, with no clear D. The germline CDR1 and CDR2 sequences are MDHEN and SYDVKM. Trimming removed 5 bases at V and 3 bases at J, with 14 bases between. This CDR3 is built from 15 residues. CDR3 nucleotides: TGTGCCAGCAGTACCGCCAGTTTTACCAATCAGCCCCAGCATTTT. Encoded protein: CASSTASFTNQPQHF.

There are a few counts of this clone. V and J are TRBV6-6 and TRBJ1-5; 7 bases agree with TRBD1. CDR3 length equals 15 residues. Germline loops: CDR1 MNHNY, CDR2 SVGAGI (reference sequence). Trimming removed 7 bases from V and 7 bases from J; junction bases left unmatched: 13. CDR3 in amino acids: CASTPKTGLHQPQHF. The CDR3 nucleotides are TGTGCCAGCACCCCAAAGACAGGGCTCCACCAGCCCCAGCATTTT.

Judged by abundance, this clone is medium-sized (0.01 to 0.1%). The chain recombines TRBV6-4 with TRBJ2-1; no reliable D call. Looked up from germline, CDR1 is MRHNA and CDR2 is SNTAGT. The CDR3 covers 15 residues. V was shortened by 5 bases and J by 5 bases, with 16 bases between the two germline ends. Written as DNA, the CDR3 is TGTGCCAGCAGTTCTGACCCCGAGGCACACAATGAGCAGTTCTTC. Encoded protein: CASSSDPEAHNEQFF.

The rearrangement links TRBV11-2 to TRBJ2-7; D might be TRBD1 (6 bases). The V gene's germline CDR1 is SGHAT and CDR2 FQNNGV. V was pared by 5 bases and J by 5 bases, with 10 bases between. The length of the CDR3 is 12 residues. The CDR3 region is CASSQGLDEQYF. The CDR3 DNA reads as TGTGCCAGCAGCCAGGGGCTCGACGAGCAGTACTTC.

This clone was observed a single time. The chain uses TRBV11-3 and TRBJ1-2; D gene uncertain. The CDR3 has 14 amino acids. From germline, CDR1 is SGHNT and CDR2 YENEEA. Between the trimmed V and J ends, which lost 3 bases and 4 bases, there was a span of 12 bases. CDR3 nucleotides: TGTGCCAGCAGCTTTGAACGGAGATTCTATGGCTACACCTTC. This translates into CASSFERRFYGYTF.

CDR3 residues: CASRINRGTEAFF. The CDR3 DNA reads TGTGCCAGCCGGATAAACCGGGGCACTGAAGCTTTCTTT. The chain recombines TRBV6-5 with TRBJ1-1; D is uncertain. The CDR3 runs to 13 residues. The V end lost 8 bases, the J end lost 4 bases, and 14 bases lay between the germline ends. The germline V gene encodes CDR1 MNHEY and CDR2 SVGAGI.

The rearrangement joins TRBV2 to TRBJ1-5, with D perhaps TRBD1 (5 bases). Per the germline V gene, CDR1 is SNHLY and CDR2 is FYNNEI. The length of the CDR3 is 14 residues. Trimming left V 4 bases short and J 6 bases short, with 13 bases between. The DNA for the CDR3 is TGTGCCAGCAGTGGGTCAGGGTCGAGTCAGCCCCAGCATTTT. It codes for CASSGSGSSQPQHF. Supplemented by reference TRBV2 and TRBJ1-5, the full variable domain reads EPEVTQTPSHQVTQMGQEVILRCVPISNHLYFYWYRQILGQKVEFLVSFYNNEISEKSEIFDDQFSVERPDGSNFTLKIRSTKLEDSAMYFCASSGSGSSQPQHFGDGTRLSIL.

The rearrangement links TRBV4-1 to TRBJ2-1; 10 positions match TRBD2. Germline V CDR1 and CDR2: MGHRA, YSYEKL. The CDR3 runs 13 residues. V shed 2 bases, J shed 10 bases, and the junction held 2 bases outside the gene matches. CDR3 nucleotides: TGCGCCAGCAGCCAACCGGGACTAGCGGAGCAGTTCTTC. It codes for CASSQPGLAEQFF.

The V and J genes are TRBV30 and TRBJ2-3, with 7 bases aligning to TRBD2. Germline values: CDR1 GTSNPN, CDR2 SVGIG (reference sequence). This CDR3 is 16 amino acids long. After removal of 2 bases from V and 6 bases from J, the junction contained 14 bases not matched to a gene. This CDR3 is CAWSTRDYHMWDTQYF. Written as DNA, the CDR3 is TGTGCCTGGAGTACCCGGGACTACCACATGTGGGATACGCAGTATTTT.

The chain recombines TRBV6-5 with TRBJ2-5; possibly TRBD2 for D (6 bases). The closer fit of TRBJ2-7 to the DNA end suggests the J call may be wrong. The CDR3 runs 12 residues. CDR1 is MNHEY, CDR2 SVGAGI, per germline. The CDR3 sequence is CASSAAGYEQYF. The DNA of the CDR3 is TGTGCCAGCAGTGCGGCGGGGTACGAGCAGTACTTC.

The chain is built from TRBV30 and TRBJ2-7, with a tentative D call TRBD2 (5 bases). The CDR3 spans 12 residues. Trimming pared 7 bases from V and 0 bases from J, leaving 10 bases between. Per germline, CDR1 GTSNPN and CDR2 SVGIG (reference sequence). CDR3 in DNA: TGTGCCTTTGAGGGCGGCTCCTACGAGCAGTACTTC. This encodes CAFEGGSYEQYF.

This clone was detected only a few times. The chain links TRBV2 to TRBJ1-3; maybe TRBD1 (6 bases). The ends were cut back, 6 bases at V and 0 bases at J, with 9 bases in the middle. The germline V gene encodes CDR1 SNHLY and CDR2 FYNNEI. The CDR3 runs 14 residues. The CDR3 DNA follows: TGTGCCAGCAGCCGGACAGCCTCTGGAAACACCATATATTTT. Its protein product is CASSRTASGNTIYF.

The chain recombines TRBV13 with TRBJ2-5, with D possibly TRBD1 on 5 matching bases. With 0 bases removed from V and 2 bases from J, the gap between germline ends came to 7 bases. The CDR3 spans 14 residues. Germline CDR1 is PRHDT and CDR2 is FYEKMQ (reference sequence). DNA for the CDR3: TGTGCCAGCAGCTTAGGGACAGAACAAGAGACCCAGTACTTC. It codes for CASSLGTEQETQYF.

The chain employs TRBV5-6 and TRBJ2-1; 7 nucleotides align to TRBD1. The CDR3 runs 15 residues. The junction had 10 bases not matched to a gene; V was cut back by 3 bases and J by 7 bases. CDR1 is SGHDT and CDR2 is YYEEEE in the germline V gene. CDR3 sequence: CASSSDREIWNEQFF. CDR3 bases: TGTGCCAGCAGCTCCGACAGGGAGATTTGGAATGAGCAGTTCTTC.

The chain joins TRBV5-1 to TRBJ2-5, with 10 positions matching TRBD2. CDR3 length equals 18 residues. The junction had 12 bases not matched to a gene; V was cut back by 4 bases and J by 0 bases. Germline V gives CDR1 SGHRS, CDR2 YFSETQ. The CDR3 DNA is TGCGCCAGCAGCCCAAGCGGGAGGGCCGCTCGGTACCAAGAGACCCAGTACTTC. It encodes CASSPSGRAARYQETQYF.

J is TRBJ1-5 and V is TRBV30; TRBD1 matches at 8 bases. CDR1 and CDR2 from the germline V gene are GTSNPN and SVGIG (reference sequence). The CDR3 is made up of 14 amino acids. The V gene end was trimmed by 5 bases and the J gene end by 10 bases; junction bases not matched to a gene: 13. The CDR3: CAWDAGTGQVPQHF. As DNA, the CDR3 is TGTGCCTGGGATGCCGGGACAGGTCAAGTTCCCCAGCATTTT. Combining the CDR3 with reference TRBV30 and TRBJ1-5 gives the whole variable domain SQTIHQWPATLVQPVGSPLSLECTVEGTSNPNLYWYRQAAGRGLQLLFYSVGIGQISSEVPQNLSASRPQDRQFILSSKKLLLSDSGFYLCAWDAGTGQVPQHFGDGTRLSIL.

The chain combines TRBV28 with TRBJ1-1, with D perhaps matching TRBD1 (6 bases). V gave up 3 bases and J gave up 2 bases, with 10 bases separating them. Germline V gives CDR1 MDHEN, CDR2 SYDVKM. The CDR3 runs 14 residues. Written as DNA, the CDR3 is TGTGCCAGCAGTTTCCGGGACACAAACACTGAAGCTTTCTTT. This encodes CASSFRDTNTEAFF.

This sequence joins TRBV19 and TRBJ1-2; D call uncertain. The CDR3 sequence is 12 residues long. Trimming shortened V by 4 bases and J by 6 bases, and 9 bases separated the two germline ends. The V gene's germline CDR1 is LNHDA and CDR2 SQIVND (reference sequence). The CDR3 loop reads CASSNWRDGYTF. The CDR3 DNA reads as TGTGCCAGTAGTAACTGGAGGGATGGCTACACCTTC.

V usage is TRBV5-1 and J usage is TRBJ2-7, with TRBD2 as a possible D gene (5 bases). Germline CDR1 SGHRS, CDR2 YFSETQ. Trimming took 0 bases from V and 4 from J, leaving 20 bases between them. The CDR3 runs 17 residues. The CDR3 here is CASSLARVKGGLYEQYF. CDR3 coding DNA: TGCGCCAGCAGCTTGGCCCGGGTCAAAGGAGGTCTTTACGAGCAGTACTTC.

The chain couples TRBV5-1 to TRBJ2-1; 7 nucleotides agree with TRBD2. V lost 0 bases, J lost 8 bases, and 5 bases stayed unmatched. CDR1 is SGHRS, CDR2 YFSETQ, per germline. This CDR3 spans 14 amino acids. The CDR3 DNA reads as TGCGCCAGCAGCTTGGGGCGGGAGAGCTATGAGCAGTTCTTC. This sequence encodes CASSLGRESYEQFF.

The chain has TRBV19 and TRBJ2-7, with D perhaps matching TRBD1 (7 bases). Germline V gene data show CDR1 as LNHDA and CDR2 as SQIVND (reference sequence). The CDR3 consists of 17 residues. Trimming cost V 5 bases and J 4 bases, with 24 bases left between them. Here the CDR3 reads CASSLGGGRGNVYEQYF. The CDR3 DNA is TGTGCCAGTAGTCTTGGAGGGGGCAGGGGGAACGTATACGAGCAGTACTTC.

The V call is TRBV13, the J call TRBJ2-7; TRBD2 matches 7 bases. With V trimmed by 0 bases and J by 3 bases, 8 bases remained unmatched. CDR1 and CDR2 from the germline V gene are PRHDT and FYEKMQ (reference sequence). The CDR3 runs 16 residues. DNA for the CDR3: TGTGCCAGCAGCTTAGGTTCGCGGGAGCGAAACTACGAGCAGTACTTC. This gives the protein CASSLGSRERNYEQYF.

V is TRBV28 and J is TRBJ2-7, with TRBD2 identical over 11 bases. Trimming took 5 bases from V and 4 from J; bases not matched to a gene: 10. Germline CDR1 reads MDHEN; CDR2 reads SYDVKM. This CDR3 has 16 amino acids. CDR3 bases: TGTGCCAGCAGTCCCTATAGGGCTAGCGGGAGGTACGAGCAGTACTTC. Translated: CASSPYRASGRYEQYF.

This sequence joins TRBV4-1 and TRBJ2-1; no firm D call. Trimming cost V 2 bases and J 9 bases, with 8 bases left between them. The CDR3 covers 12 residues. Germline CDR1 reads MGHRA; CDR2 reads YSYEKL. This CDR3 is CASSQTGTEQFF. The CDR3 DNA reads TGCGCCAGCAGCCAAACGGGTACTGAGCAGTTCTTC.

The genes are TRBV6-1 and TRBJ2-5, with D unresolved. Germline CDR1 MNHNS, CDR2 SASEGT. There are 13 residues in the CDR3. Trimming cost V 4 bases and J 2 bases, with 8 bases left between them. CDR3 nucleotide sequence: TGTGCCAGCAGTGGGGCAGAACAAGAGACCCAGTACTTC. It codes for CASSGAEQETQYF.